The 9 T cell receptor beta chains below were found in one sample sequenced in a study of cytomegalovirus exposure and HLA in healthy donors. Primers included in the PCR were 60 Vbeta and 13 Jbeta primers. Here immunoSEQ multiplex PCR was the method, and the copy in TCRdb shows in-frame clones only, minus some. Of around 140,000 clones in the sample, around 9% were seen once. The specimen was PBMCs. These receptors were collected from a woman in her forties in good health and CMV-seropositive.

The chain links TRBV7-2 to TRBJ2-6; tentative D call: TRBD1 (6 bases). The germline gives CDR1 SGHTA, CDR2 FQGNSA. V was shortened by 4 bases and J by 3 bases, with 10 bases between the two germline ends. This CDR3 has 15 residues. CDR3 DNA sequence: TGTGCCAGCAGCTCAGGGGTGGTTGGGGCCAACGTCCTGACTTTC. Encoded protein: CASSSGVVGANVLTF.

The V gene is TRBV5-6, the J gene TRBJ1-6; no firm D call. V was shortened by 2 bases and J by 9 bases, with 9 bases between the two germline ends. Germline CDR1 and CDR2: SGHDT and YYEEEE. The CDR3 consists of 13 residues. The CDR3: CASSLSRSSPLHF. CDR3 DNA: TGTGCCAGCAGCTTATCCAGGTCTTCACCCCTCCACTTT.

The chain links TRBV7-7 to TRBJ2-1, with TRBD2 matching over 8 bases. The CDR3 loop spans 15 amino acids. Germline V CDR1 and CDR2: SSHAT, FNYEAQ (reference sequence). The junction had 7 bases not matched to a gene; V was cut back by 3 bases and J by 6 bases. The CDR3 is CASSFGGGGSNEQFF. CDR3 DNA sequence: TGTGCCAGCAGCTTCGGAGGCGGGGGGTCCAATGAGCAGTTCTTC.

This clone was counted between two and nine times. This chain joins TRBV6-1 and TRBJ1-1; 7 bases are shared with TRBD1. The CDR3 totals 14 residues. Germline CDR1 reads MNHNS; CDR2 reads SASEGT. The V and J ends lost 9 bases and 9 bases, in that order; junction bases with no gene match: 16. CDR3 bases: TGTGCCAGTGTTCGGGGCGGGACAGCGGTTCAAGCTTTCTTT. Protein product: CASVRGGTAVQAFF.

The rearrangement joins TRBV7-2 to TRBJ2-7; maybe TRBD1 (5 bases). The CDR3 is 14 residues long. Per germline, CDR1 SGHTA and CDR2 FQGNSA. The V gene lost 5 bases and the J gene lost 5 bases, with 16 bases spanning the gap. CDR3 region: CASSARQYSHEQYF. CDR3 nucleotide sequence: TGTGCCAGCAGCGCCCGACAGTATTCCCACGAGCAGTACTTC.

In this sample, this clone turned up a few times. The V call is TRBV2, the J call TRBJ2-1; tentatively, D is TRBD1 (5 bases). CDR1 and CDR2 (germline): SNHLY, FYNNEI. There are 14 residues in the CDR3. V lost 10 bases, J lost 0 bases, and 13 bases lay in between. In nucleotides, the CDR3 is TGTGCCACCATCACAGGAACCTCCTACAATGAGCAGTTCTTC. It translates to CATITGTSYNEQFF.

This clone has only a few counts. The chain is built from TRBV15 and TRBJ1-1; D is unclear. The CDR3 is 14 residues long. Germline CDR1 is LNHNV and CDR2 is YYDKDF (reference sequence). Trimming removed 0 bases from V and 1 base from J, with 6 bases in between. DNA of the CDR3: TGTGCCACCAGCAGAGATTCATCGAACACTGAAGCTTTCTTT. This codes for CATSRDSSNTEAFF.

The V and J genes are TRBV6-6 and TRBJ1-1, with 7 bases aligning to TRBD1. CDR1 is MNHNY and CDR2 is SVGAGI in the germline V gene (reference sequence). The CDR3 has 13 amino acids. The junction had 7 bases not matched to a gene; V was cut back by 10 bases and J by 2 bases. CDR3: CATTDRVNTEAFF. For the CDR3, the DNA is TGTGCCACCACAGACAGGGTCAACACTGAAGCTTTCTTT.

This clone was seen ten or more times. The chain carries TRBV2 and TRBJ1-5; TRBD1 matches at 8 bases. The CDR3 extends over 15 amino acids. The J segment lost 6 bases and the V segment lost 4 bases, leaving 8 bases of the junction unmatched. Germline V gives CDR1 SNHLY, CDR2 FYNNEI. This chain's CDR3 is CASSGTGGSGQPQHF. For the CDR3, the DNA is TGTGCCAGCAGTGGAACAGGGGGAAGCGGTCAGCCCCAGCATTTT.